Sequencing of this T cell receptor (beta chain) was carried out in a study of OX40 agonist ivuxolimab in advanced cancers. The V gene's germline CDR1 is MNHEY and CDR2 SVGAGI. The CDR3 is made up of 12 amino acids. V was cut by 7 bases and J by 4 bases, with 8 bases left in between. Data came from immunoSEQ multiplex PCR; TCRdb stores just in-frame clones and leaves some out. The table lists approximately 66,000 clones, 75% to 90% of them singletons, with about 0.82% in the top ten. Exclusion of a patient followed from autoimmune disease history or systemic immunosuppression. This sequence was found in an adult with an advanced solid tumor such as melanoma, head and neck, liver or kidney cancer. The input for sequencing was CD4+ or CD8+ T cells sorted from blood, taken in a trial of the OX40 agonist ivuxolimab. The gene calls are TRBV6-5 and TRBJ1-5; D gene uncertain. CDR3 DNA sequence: TGTGCCAGCATGGGCGGGAATCAGCCCCAGCATTTT. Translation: CASMGGNQPQHF.